A selection of T cell receptor beta chains follows, all from one sample in a study of blood T cell repertoires in COVID-19. Sequencing used immunoSEQ multiplex PCR; TCRdb keeps in-frame clones, though not all of them. The sample includes fewer than 600,000 clones, approximately 92% of them seen just once. Sequencing was done on a sample of peripheral blood. These receptors all come from a man aged 18-30 years with COVID-19, enrolled during active disease. Each CDR3 is given with its conserved first and last residue. A D gene is named only where the DNA matches it firmly. The listing skips clone size in some rows; elsewhere it reads once, few, many or a size class.

d_call: -
v_call: TRBV5-1
clone_size: -
j_call: TRBJ2-1
cdr3_aa: CASSRLGDEQFF
cdr3_nt: TGCGCCAGCAGCCGTCTCGGGGATGAGCAGTTCTTC

d_call: -
v_call: TRBV6-5
clone_size: -
j_call: TRBJ2-5
cdr3_aa: CASSYSGVSTQYF
cdr3_nt: TGTGCCAGCAGTTACTCGGGCGTATCGACCCAGTACTTC

d_call: TRBD1
v_call: TRBV6-2/TRBV6-3
clone_size: -
j_call: TRBJ1-5
cdr3_aa: CASSYRGRGFNQPQHF
cdr3_nt: TGTGCCAGCAGTTACCGGGGCAGGGGGTTCAATCAGCCCCAGCATTTT

d_call: -
v_call: TRBV7-2
clone_size: -
j_call: TRBJ2-1
cdr3_aa: CASSLVFGGVGYNEQFF
cdr3_nt: TGTGCCAGCAGCTTAGTTTTCGGGGGAGTGGGATACAATGAGCAGTTCTTC

d_call: TRBD1
v_call: TRBV7-2
clone_size: -
j_call: TRBJ2-7
cdr3_aa: CASSYGQGPYEQYF
cdr3_nt: TGTGCCAGCAGCTACGGACAGGGTCCCTACGAGCAGTACTTC

d_call: TRBD1
v_call: TRBV7-9
clone_size: -
j_call: TRBJ2-6
cdr3_aa: CASSPPGTGPVGANVLTF
cdr3_nt: TGTGCCAGCAGCCCTCCTGGGACAGGGCCTGTGGGGGCCAACGTCCTGACTTTC

d_call: TRBD2
v_call: TRBV6-5
clone_size: once
j_call: TRBJ2-7
cdr3_aa: CASALSSGSYEQYF
cdr3_nt: TGTGCCAGCGCTTTATCTAGCGGGAGCTACGAGCAGTACTTC

d_call: -
v_call: TRBV3-1/TRBV3-2
clone_size: -
j_call: TRBJ2-7
cdr3_aa: CASSQVSRGAYEQYF
cdr3_nt: TGTGCCAGCAGCCAAGTCTCCAGGGGAGCCTACGAGCAGTACTTC

d_call: -
v_call: TRBV21-1
clone_size: -
j_call: TRBJ1-5
cdr3_aa: CASSKGGRGWGNQPQHF
cdr3_nt: TGTGCCAGCAGCAAAGGGGGCAGGGGTTGGGGCAATCAGCCCCAGCATTTT

d_call: -
v_call: TRBV6-5
clone_size: many
j_call: TRBJ2-2
cdr3_aa: CASSKDIYTGELFF
cdr3_nt: TGTGCCAGCAGTAAGGACATCTACACCGGGGAGCTGTTTTTT

d_call: -
v_call: TRBV19
clone_size: few
j_call: TRBJ1-3
cdr3_aa: CASSIGWERSGNTIYF
cdr3_nt: TGTGCCAGTAGTATCGGTTGGGAGCGATCTGGAAACACCATATATTTT

d_call: TRBD2
v_call: TRBV12-5
clone_size: -
j_call: TRBJ2-7
cdr3_aa: CASALGGSGTPYEQYF
cdr3_nt: TGTGCTAGTGCTCTAGGCGGGAGCGGAACCCCCTACGAGCAGTACTTC

d_call: TRBD2
v_call: TRBV30
clone_size: -
j_call: TRBJ2-3
cdr3_aa: CASLRGGTDTQYF
cdr3_nt: TGTGCCTCCCTCCGCGGGGGGACAGATACGCAGTATTTT

d_call: -
v_call: TRBV7-9
clone_size: -
j_call: TRBJ1-3
cdr3_aa: CASSLVGKKQHSGNTIYF
cdr3_nt: TGTGCCAGCAGCTTAGTGGGTAAAAAACAGCACTCTGGAAACACCATATATTTT

d_call: -
v_call: TRBV5-1
clone_size: -
j_call: TRBJ2-1
cdr3_aa: CASSTQQGPHEQFF
cdr3_nt: TGCGCCAGCAGCACCCAACAGGGACCCCATGAGCAGTTCTTC

d_call: -
v_call: TRBV25-1
clone_size: -
j_call: TRBJ1-4
cdr3_aa: CASSEYGGHPNEKLFF
cdr3_nt: TGTGCCAGCAGTGAATATGGGGGACATCCTAATGAAAAACTGTTTTTT

d_call: -
v_call: TRBV19
clone_size: -
j_call: TRBJ2-1
cdr3_aa: CASRGGRTGTDEQFF
cdr3_nt: TGTGCCAGTAGGGGAGGTAGGACAGGTACAGATGAGCAGTTCTTC

d_call: TRBD2
v_call: TRBV2
clone_size: -
j_call: TRBJ2-2
cdr3_aa: CASRGTSGGAWNTGELFF
cdr3_nt: TGTGCCAGCAGAGGAACTAGCGGGGGGGCTTGGAACACCGGGGAGCTGTTTTTT

d_call: -
v_call: TRBV4-2
clone_size: -
j_call: TRBJ2-2
cdr3_aa: CASSLTAVRGELFF
cdr3_nt: TGTGCCAGCAGCCTCACAGCGGTTCGCGGGGAGCTGTTTTTT

d_call: TRBD2
v_call: TRBV25-1
clone_size: -
j_call: TRBJ2-3
cdr3_aa: CASSGRTSGGTQYF
cdr3_nt: TGTGCCAGCAGTGGTCGGACTAGCGGCGGTACGCAGTATTTT

d_call: -
v_call: TRBV7-2
clone_size: -
j_call: TRBJ2-3
cdr3_aa: CASSLALMSGADTQYF
cdr3_nt: TGTGCCAGCAGCTTAGCGCTAATGTCGGGTGCAGATACGCAGTATTTT

d_call: TRBD1
v_call: TRBV5-1
clone_size: -
j_call: TRBJ2-5
cdr3_aa: CASHMTGDGQETQYF
cdr3_nt: TGCGCCAGCCACATGACAGGGGATGGGCAAGAGACCCAGTACTTC

d_call: TRBD1
v_call: TRBV6-5
clone_size: -
j_call: TRBJ1-6
cdr3_aa: CASGGTVNSPLHF
cdr3_nt: TGTGCCAGCGGCGGGACAGTTAATTCACCCCTCCACTTT

d_call: TRBD2
v_call: TRBV5-1
clone_size: -
j_call: TRBJ2-7
cdr3_aa: CASSFSGVSYEQYF
cdr3_nt: TGCGCCAGCAGCTTTAGCGGGGTCTCCTACGAGCAGTACTTC

d_call: -
v_call: TRBV6-6
clone_size: -
j_call: TRBJ2-1
cdr3_aa: CASTHSPTGEQFF
cdr3_nt: TGTGCCAGCACCCACTCACCGACAGGAGAGCAGTTCTTC

d_call: TRBD2
v_call: TRBV7-2
clone_size: -
j_call: TRBJ2-3
cdr3_aa: CASSLLGDSGRPPDTQYF
cdr3_nt: TGTGCCAGCAGCTTACTAGGAGATAGCGGGAGGCCGCCAGATACGCAGTATTTT

d_call: TRBD1
v_call: TRBV27
clone_size: -
j_call: TRBJ1-2
cdr3_aa: CASSYLTRQGGGYTF
cdr3_nt: TGTGCCAGCAGTTACTTAACTAGACAGGGGGGAGGCTACACCTTC

d_call: -
v_call: TRBV2
clone_size: -
j_call: TRBJ2-5
cdr3_aa: CASSESRGGAETQYF
cdr3_nt: TGTGCCAGCAGTGAATCCCGTGGGGGGGCGGAGACCCAGTACTTC

d_call: -
v_call: TRBV6-6
clone_size: -
j_call: TRBJ1-6
cdr3_aa: CASIKDLTGGSPLHF
cdr3_nt: TGTGCCAGTATCAAGGACCTCACGGGGGGTTCACCCCTCCACTTT

d_call: TRBD1
v_call: TRBV29-1
clone_size: -
j_call: TRBJ2-4
cdr3_aa: CSAGSGGAKNIQYF
cdr3_nt: TGCAGCGCCGGGTCAGGGGGTGCCAAAAACATTCAGTACTTC

d_call: -
v_call: TRBV6-1
clone_size: -
j_call: TRBJ2-5
cdr3_aa: CASSEGLKVLRGFDETQYF
cdr3_nt: TGTGCCAGCAGTGAAGGATTAAAAGTGCTAAGGGGATTTGACGAGACCCAGTACTTC

d_call: -
v_call: TRBV2
clone_size: -
j_call: TRBJ2-7
cdr3_aa: CASREDFYEQYF
cdr3_nt: TGTGCCAGCAGGGAGGACTTCTACGAGCAGTACTTC

d_call: -
v_call: TRBV7-3
clone_size: -
j_call: TRBJ1-1
cdr3_aa: CASSLEGNTEAFF
cdr3_nt: TGTGCCAGCAGCTTGGAGGGAAACACTGAAGCTTTCTTT

d_call: TRBD1
v_call: TRBV11-2
clone_size: -
j_call: TRBJ2-1
cdr3_aa: CASRQGAGEQFF
cdr3_nt: TGTGCCAGCAGACAGGGGGCCGGTGAGCAGTTCTTC

d_call: -
v_call: TRBV10-3
clone_size: -
j_call: TRBJ2-7
cdr3_aa: CAISERDRGDEQYF
cdr3_nt: TGTGCCATCAGTGAGAGGGACCGCGGGGACGAGCAGTACTTC

d_call: -
v_call: TRBV5-1
clone_size: -
j_call: TRBJ2-7
cdr3_aa: CASSLEGAGTYEQYF
cdr3_nt: TGCGCCAGCAGCTTGGAAGGGGCGGGGACCTACGAGCAGTACTTC

d_call: -
v_call: TRBV2
clone_size: -
j_call: TRBJ1-5
cdr3_aa: CASSEGRVKSQPQHF
cdr3_nt: TGTGCCAGCAGTGAAGGCAGGGTAAAAAGTCAGCCCCAGCATTTT

d_call: -
v_call: TRBV7-9
clone_size: -
j_call: TRBJ2-5
cdr3_aa: CASSLALGEEETQYF
cdr3_nt: TGTGCCAGCAGCTTAGCGCTGGGGGAGGAAGAGACCCAGTACTTC

d_call: -
v_call: TRBV7-2
clone_size: -
j_call: TRBJ1-1
cdr3_aa: CASSLSSRGLTEAFF
cdr3_nt: TGTGCCAGCAGCTTATCCTCGCGGGGCCTCACTGAAGCTTTCTTT

d_call: -
v_call: TRBV19
clone_size: once
j_call: TRBJ1-5
cdr3_aa: CASSSGQTNQPQHF
cdr3_nt: TGTGCCAGTAGTTCAGGACAGACCAATCAGCCCCAGCATTTT

d_call: TRBD2
v_call: TRBV27
clone_size: -
j_call: TRBJ2-7
cdr3_aa: CASSSGGRGRGLYEQYF
cdr3_nt: TGTGCCAGCAGTTCGGGGGGACGGGGTAGAGGGCTCTACGAGCAGTACTTC

d_call: -
v_call: TRBV30
clone_size: -
j_call: TRBJ1-6
cdr3_aa: CAWMGGPLSPLHF
cdr3_nt: TGTGCCTGGATGGGGGGGCCTCTTTCACCCCTCCACTTT

d_call: -
v_call: TRBV2
clone_size: -
j_call: TRBJ2-1
cdr3_aa: CASSPLRGDNEQFF
cdr3_nt: TGTGCCAGCAGCCCCCTCAGGGGGGACAATGAGCAGTTCTTC

d_call: -
v_call: TRBV7-9
clone_size: -
j_call: TRBJ1-2
cdr3_aa: CASSLPGVGYGYTF
cdr3_nt: TGTGCCAGCAGCCTGCCCGGGGTTGGTTATGGCTACACCTTC

d_call: -
v_call: TRBV9
clone_size: -
j_call: TRBJ2-5
cdr3_aa: CASSVARGGGETQYF
cdr3_nt: TGTGCCAGCAGCGTAGCTAGGGGGGGCGGGGAGACCCAGTACTTC

d_call: -
v_call: TRBV3-1/TRBV3-2
clone_size: -
j_call: TRBJ2-7
cdr3_aa: CASSQAVYEQYF
cdr3_nt: TGTGCCAGCAGCCAAGCTGTTTACGAGCAGTACTTC

d_call: -
v_call: TRBV2
clone_size: -
j_call: TRBJ2-1
cdr3_aa: CASSASVAYNEQFF
cdr3_nt: TGTGCCAGCAGTGCTAGCGTTGCCTACAATGAGCAGTTCTTC

d_call: TRBD2
v_call: TRBV10-1
clone_size: -
j_call: TRBJ2-2
cdr3_aa: CASSETSGDTGELFF
cdr3_nt: TGCGCCAGCAGTGAAACTAGCGGAGATACCGGGGAGCTGTTTTTT

d_call: -
v_call: TRBV28
clone_size: -
j_call: TRBJ1-2
cdr3_aa: CASSLGSYGYTF
cdr3_nt: TGTGCCAGCAGTTTAGGGAGTTATGGCTACACCTTC

d_call: -
v_call: TRBV2
clone_size: -
j_call: TRBJ2-6
cdr3_aa: CASSYILSGANVLTF
cdr3_nt: TGTGCCAGCAGCTATATTCTCTCTGGGGCCAACGTCCTGACTTTC

d_call: -
v_call: TRBV7-3
clone_size: -
j_call: TRBJ2-2
cdr3_aa: CASSPTGGKNTGELFF
cdr3_nt: TGTGCCAGCAGCCCAACGGGCGGGAAGAACACCGGGGAGCTGTTTTTT

d_call: TRBD2
v_call: TRBV19
clone_size: -
j_call: TRBJ2-2
cdr3_aa: CASSIAPGLDNTGELFF
cdr3_nt: TGTGCCAGTAGTATAGCTCCGGGACTAGATAACACCGGGGAGCTGTTTTTT

d_call: -
v_call: TRBV7-2
clone_size: -
j_call: TRBJ2-7
cdr3_aa: CASSLGHSYEQYF
cdr3_nt: TGTGCCAGCAGCTTAGGACACAGCTACGAGCAGTACTTC